This TCR beta chain was captured by sequencing in a study of response to subunit inactivated influenza vaccine. TCRdb used MiXCR to reprocess the RT-PCR reads, holding one entry per CDR3 protein. Among 650,000 to 850,000 distinct CDR3 sequences listed, over 11% were seen once. A few counts support this clonotype. The germline V gene has CDR1 SQVTM and CDR2 ANQGSEA. Trimming removed 7 bases from V and 5 bases from J, with 14 bases in between. The CDR3 consists of 12 residues. This chain uses TRBV29-1 with TRBJ1-2; D is unclear. This sequence originates from a man aged 45-65 years who received an inactivated influenza vaccine. The sample consisted of PBMCs from blood, taken about 14 days before vaccination. The CDR3 bases are TGCAGCGCCTCCCCCCCGGAATATGGCTACACCTTC. Its translation: CSASPPEYGYTF.